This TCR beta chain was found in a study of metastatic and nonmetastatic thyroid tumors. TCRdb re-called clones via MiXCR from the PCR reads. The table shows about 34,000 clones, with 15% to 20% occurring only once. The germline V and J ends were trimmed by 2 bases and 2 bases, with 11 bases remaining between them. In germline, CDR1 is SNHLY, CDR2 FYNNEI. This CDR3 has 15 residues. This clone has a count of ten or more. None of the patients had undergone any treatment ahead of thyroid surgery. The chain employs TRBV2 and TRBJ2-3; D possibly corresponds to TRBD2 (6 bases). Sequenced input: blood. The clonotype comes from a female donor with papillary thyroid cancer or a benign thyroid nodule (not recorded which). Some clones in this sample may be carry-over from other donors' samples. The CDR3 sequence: CASSEPGEYTDTQYF. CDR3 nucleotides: TGTGCCAGCAGTGAACCGGGGGAGTACACAGATACGCAGTATTTT.